Presented here are 5 T cell receptor beta chains from one specimen sequenced in a study of cytotoxic CD8 clonotypes in ibrutinib-treated CLL. Assay used: immunoSEQ multiplex PCR; TCRdb lists only in-frame clones, some missing. The table includes some 200,000 clones, 72% detected once. Sequences were derived from PBMCs, sampled after 24 months of ibrutinib treatment. Source of these receptors: a human donor with chronic lymphocytic leukemia.

Only a few counts were recorded for this clone. The J gene is TRBJ2-5, the V gene TRBV5-1; 7 bases match TRBD1. The CDR3 spans 13 residues. Germline lookup yields CDR1 SGHRS and CDR2 YFSETQ. After removal of 4 bases from V and 2 bases from J, the junction contained 2 bases not matched to a gene. Written as DNA, the CDR3 is TGCGCCAGCAGCGGGGGACAGCAAGAGACCCAGTACTTC. Translated: CASSGGQQETQYF.

The CDR3, as DNA: TGTGCCAGCAGTGGCTTTGTTGAGCAGTACTTC. Encoded protein: CASSGFVEQYF. V and J are TRBV6-1 and TRBJ2-7; no clear D gene. From germline, CDR1 is MNHNS and CDR2 SASEGT. The CDR3 covers 11 residues. V was shortened by 4 bases and J by 7 bases, with 8 bases between the two germline ends.

This clone occurred once. The genes are TRBV6-6 and TRBJ1-1; D is unresolved. The germline V gene encodes CDR1 MNHNY and CDR2 SVGAGI (reference sequence). This CDR3 has 13 amino acids. Deletions cut 5 bases from V and 4 bases from J, with 11 bases between. The CDR3 region has the DNA TGTGCCAGCAGTCCCGGGGAAGTCACTGAAGCTTTCTTT. Translated, it gives CASSPGEVTEAFF.

The chain carries TRBV7-2 and TRBJ1-2; possible D gene TRBD1, 5 bases. V shed 5 bases and J shed 8 bases, with 15 bases lying between them. Germline V gene lookup returns CDR1 SGHTA and CDR2 FQGNSA. The CDR3 extends over 13 amino acids. The CDR3, as DNA: TGTGCCAGCAGCCTAAGACAAGGGGTCGGCTACACCTTC. Its translation: CASSLRQGVGYTF.

This clone showed up many times. This chain links TRBV19 with TRBJ2-2; no firm D call. The V end lost 4 bases, the J end lost 4 bases, and 10 bases lay between the germline ends. This CDR3 spans 14 amino acids. CDR1 and CDR2 (germline): LNHDA, SQIVND (reference sequence). The CDR3 region has the DNA TGTGCCAGTAGTAAGGTCAGCTTCACCGGGGAGCTGTTTTTT. This gives the protein CASSKVSFTGELFF.